This T cell receptor beta chain was captured by sequencing in a study of T cells in tuberculosis (dated by TCRdb to about 2018). In terms of the full investigation: To characterize T cells specific for the mycobacterial lipid antigen glucose monomycolate (GMM), the study used CD1B tetramers together with high-throughput TCR immunosequencing. A South African clinical cohort compared IGRA-negative adolescents, IGRA-positive adolescents with latent tuberculosis and adults with active tuberculosis, some 10 per group. What the research found in general, with its limitations: An accuracy of more than 80% (AUROC about 0.91) was reached by a classifier using the diverse GMM-specific repertoire, compared with 70% accuracy when GEM motif frequencies were used. Compared with IGRA-negative controls, TCR-alpha repertoires from active tuberculosis had smaller mean NN-distances to GMM-specific TCRs, which suggests clonal expansion of these TCRs. Which clinical samples got chosen depended on the availability of cryopreserved specimens, and the active tuberculosis cases were adults, whereas the controls were adolescents. The smaller NN-distances in active tuberculosis patients were driven in part by shorter CDR3-alpha lengths, while the difference seen for TCR-beta was not statistically significant.

The immunoSEQ multiplex PCR assay was used to generate TCR libraries, with TCR-beta and/or TCR-alpha/delta assays applied to each sample. The amplified TCR libraries were sequenced using the Illumina high-throughput platform. Per the source publication's procedure: Clustering and dimensionality reduction were performed using pairwise TCRdist distances among GMM-specific receptors from ex vivo sorted or in vitro expanded T cells. The score assigned to each clinical repertoire was mean NN-distance, meaning the average TCRdist to the nearest 10% of tetramer-positive reference sequences. GEM TCR motif frequency was computed as the fraction of unique TCRs matching known GEM sequences by V/J usage and CDR3 length. Linear discriminant analysis with leave-one-out cross-validation, implemented in scikit-learn, was used to classify active tuberculosis. As stored in TCRdb, this immuneACCESS dataset retains in-frame rearrangements with V and J assigned. A fraction of the clones does not appear; measured against another copy, unresolved V genes explain less than half of the discrepancy, and the remainder lacks a known reason. From that table come the V and J calls and clone size; the DNA was used to work out D and trimming. In this sample the table shows about 37,000 clones, around 93% of which occur a single time. About an eighth of the sample belongs to the ten largest clones.

At study entry, adolescents were screened for latent tuberculosis infection by tuberculin skin test and QuantiFERON-TB GOLD In-Tube IGRA. Unsorted cryopreserved PBMC were immunosequenced, covering on average roughly 100,000 T cells per clinical donor. Eleven high schools in the Worcester region of the Western Cape, South Africa, served as enrollment sites for adolescents aged 12 to 18 years. Approximately 10 adolescents infected with M. tuberculosis and about ten uninfected adolescents were chosen and matched for age and sex. PBMC from adolescents were isolated by density centrifugation from freshly drawn heparinized blood and then cryopreserved. Points on this clone: Its antigen is still unknown. No much larger clone is present one base from it, and per-base qualities are unavailable.

Per the germline V gene, MGHDK is the CDR1 and SYGVNS is the CDR2. V is cut back by 3 bases and J by 6 bases, with 7 bases in the junction unmatched. CDR3 length: 14 amino acids, cysteine to phenylalanine. Of the read, only the CDR3 DNA is kept; its 42 bases are in frame from base 1. This receptor was obtained from a donor aged 10-29 years with latent tuberculosis or without tuberculosis infection. Some clones in this sample may be carry-over from other donors' samples. The sequence links TRBV25-1 to TRBJ2-7, and TRBD1 aligns with 8 junction nucleotides. The sample was PBMCs. The CDR3 here reads CASSEFQGAFEQYF. The DNA sequence follows: TGTGCCAGCAGTGAGTTCCAGGGGGCTTTCGAGCAGTACTTC.